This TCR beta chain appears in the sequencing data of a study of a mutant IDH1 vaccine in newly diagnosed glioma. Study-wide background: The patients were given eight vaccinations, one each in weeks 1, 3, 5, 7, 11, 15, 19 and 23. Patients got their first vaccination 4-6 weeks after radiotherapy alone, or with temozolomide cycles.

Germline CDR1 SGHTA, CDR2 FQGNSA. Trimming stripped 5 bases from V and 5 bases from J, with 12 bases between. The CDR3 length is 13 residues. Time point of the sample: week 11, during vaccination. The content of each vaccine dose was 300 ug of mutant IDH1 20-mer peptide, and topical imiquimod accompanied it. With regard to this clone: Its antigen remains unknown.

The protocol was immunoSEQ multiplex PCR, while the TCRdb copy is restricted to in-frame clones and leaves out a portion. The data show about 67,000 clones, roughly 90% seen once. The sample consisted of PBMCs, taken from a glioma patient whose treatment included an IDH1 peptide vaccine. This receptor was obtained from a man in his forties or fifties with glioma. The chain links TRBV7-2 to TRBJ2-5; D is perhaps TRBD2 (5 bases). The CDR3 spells CASSASGGETQYF. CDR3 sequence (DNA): TGTGCCAGCAGCGCGAGCGGTGGGGAGACCCAGTACTTC.